The present T cell receptor beta chain was sequenced within a study of CD8+ T cells in alopecia areata. Whole-study context: Treatment comprised oral tofacitinib, 5 to 10 mg twice daily, in treated patients.

J was trimmed by 0 bases and V by 3 bases; bases with no gene match: 3. The germline V gene encodes CDR1 MDHEN and CDR2 SYDVKM. The CDR3 loop spans 15 amino acids. A word on this clone: Its antigen is as yet unknown.

As to treatment: oral pan-JAK inhibitor, 5-10 mg twice daily. Reverse transcription of extracted RNA yielded cDNA, which provided the sequencing template. TCRdb's table, derived via immunoSEQ multiplex PCR, lists solely in-frame clones and lacks some. The profile shows about 76,000 clones, around 60% of them singletons. Findings of the study overall: Treatment with tofacitinib significantly lowered scalp clonality and reduced expanded CD8+ clones among the top 100.

The sample in question was CD8+ T cells sorted from blood, obtained at week 24, from a patient treated with tofacitinib. The chain joins TRBV28 to TRBJ2-5, with 8 positions matching TRBD1. This clonotype was obtained from a human donor with alopecia areata. CDR3 in amino acids: CASSLGQANQETQYF. The CDR3 DNA is TGTGCCAGCAGTTTGGGACAGGCCAACCAAGAGACCCAGTACTTC.